This T cell receptor beta chain is drawn from a study of beta chain features in type 1 diabetes. With regard to this clone: The antigen is undetermined.

All of the isolated RNA was reverse transcribed, so expressed TCRB transcripts were sequenced. Here immunoSEQ multiplex PCR was the method, and the copy in TCRdb shows in-frame clones only, minus some. The sample lists more than 350,000 clones; about 10% were seen once. The study, taken as a whole, reports: All four CD4+ subsets from Type 1 diabetes patients carried moderately but significantly shorter TCRB CDR3s. Naive, central memory and Treg TCRB repertoires appeared more alike in patients than in healthy donors. PCR, the amplification step, might favor shorter templates, equally in patients and controls.

Looked up from germline, CDR1 is SGDLS and CDR2 is YYNGEE. The CDR3 spans 13 residues. The V gene end was trimmed by 3 bases and the J gene end by 4 bases; junction bases not matched to a gene: 3. Sequencing was performed on naive CD4+ T cells from blood. The TCR comes from a woman aged 18-30 years in good health. The chain recombines TRBV9 with TRBJ1-2, with TRBD1 matching 7 bases. The CDR3 bases are TGTGCCAGCAGCGAACAGGGGCTCTATGGCTACACCTTC. It translates to CASSEQGLYGYTF. Full variable domain (rest looked up from reference TRBV9 and TRBJ1-2): DSGVTQTPKHLITATGQRVTLRCSPRSGDLSVYWYQQSLDQGLQFLIQYYNGEERAKGNILERFSAQQFPDLHSELNLSSLELGDSALYFCASSEQGLYGYTFGSGTRLTVV.